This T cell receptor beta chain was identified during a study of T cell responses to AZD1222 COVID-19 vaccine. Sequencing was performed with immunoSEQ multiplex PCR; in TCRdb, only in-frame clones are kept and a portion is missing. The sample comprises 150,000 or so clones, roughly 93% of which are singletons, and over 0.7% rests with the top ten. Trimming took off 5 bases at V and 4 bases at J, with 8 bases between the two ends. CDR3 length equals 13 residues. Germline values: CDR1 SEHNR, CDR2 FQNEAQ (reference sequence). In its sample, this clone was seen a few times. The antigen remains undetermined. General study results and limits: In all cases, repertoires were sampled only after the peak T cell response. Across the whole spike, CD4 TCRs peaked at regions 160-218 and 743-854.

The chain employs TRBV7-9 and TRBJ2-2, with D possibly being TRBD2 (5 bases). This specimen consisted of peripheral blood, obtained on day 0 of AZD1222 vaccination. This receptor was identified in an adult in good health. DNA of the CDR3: TGTGCCAGCAGCCAAACTAGCACCGGGGAGCTGTTTTTT. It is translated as CASSQTSTGELFF.